The clone carrying this TCR beta chain has ten or more counts. The entry originates in a study of response to subunit inactivated influenza vaccine. The germline gives CDR1 MNHEY, CDR2 SMNVEV (reference sequence). This CDR3 spans 14 amino acids. The ends were cut back, 5 bases at V and 1 base at J, with 11 bases in the middle. Each CDR3 protein is one row after TCRdb ran MiXCR on the RT-PCR reads. The profile shows approximately 300,000 distinct CDR3 sequences, 20% to 25% of them singletons. This chain uses TRBV27 with TRBJ1-1; D may be TRBD1 (5 bases). The sample consisted of PBMCs from blood, taken 21 months after vaccination. This receptor was obtained from a man in his fifties or sixties who received an inactivated influenza vaccine. DNA for the CDR3: TGTGCCAGCAGTCTACTCCAGGGGAACACTGAAGCTTTCTTT. Protein sequence: CASSLLQGNTEAFF.